This T cell receptor beta chain stems from a study of blood T cells in healthy people across ages. A J-beta primer mix and a sample-barcoded 5' primer were used in a second PCR of about 7 to 12 cycles. TCRdb re-called the 5' RACE reads with MiXCR, one entry per CDR3 protein. The table has around 650,000 distinct CDR3 sequences, approximately 40% seen once. Peripheral blood samples of around 9.5 milliliters were drawn from each donor. Germline V gene sequence: CDR1 WNHNN, CDR2 SYGVQD (reference sequence). The CDR3 loop spans 14 amino acids. Notes on this clonotype: Its ends do not fully match the called genes, so a read error is possible.

The chain uses TRBV10-1 and TRBJ2-3, with D possibly TRBD2 on 6 matching bases. This TCR was sampled from an elderly man in good health. The sequencing input was blood. CDR3 DNA: TGCGCCAGCGGTACGGGGACTGTCACAAATACGCAGTATTTT. Protein sequence: CASGTGTVTNTQYF.